The T cell receptor (beta chain) described here comes from a study of CD8 T cells in Susac syndrome. It was with random hexamers that about 0.45 to 1 ug RNA was reverse transcribed. MiXCR was run by TCRdb on the immunoSEQ multiplex PCR reads, yielding one entry per CDR3 protein. Among about 120,000 distinct CDR3 sequences, around 94% were seen once, and the ten largest hold just over 0.095%. Germline-derived CDR1 and CDR2 are SGHTA and FQGNSA. Losses at the gene ends were 1 base for V and 3 bases for J; bases not matched to a gene: 10. This CDR3 is built from 17 residues. The specimen sequenced was CD4+ T cells from PBMCs. The sequence was obtained from a human donor in good health. The V gene is TRBV7-2, the J gene TRBJ2-3; 7 bases align to TRBD2. The CDR3: CASSLDGQRGRTDTQYF. In nucleotides, the CDR3 is TGTGCCAGCAGCTTAGATGGTCAGCGCGGGAGAACAGATACGCAGTATTTT.